This passage covers 3 T cell receptor beta chains from one sample sequenced in a study of beta chain features in type 1 diabetes. Expressed TCRB transcripts were sequenced because the entire RNA isolate underwent reverse transcription. TCRdb keeps only in-frame clones here, not all; method: immunoSEQ multiplex PCR. The data hold just over 450,000 clones, with 30% observed a single time. The sequenced sample consisted of naive CD4+ T cells from blood. These receptors originate from a man aged 18 to 30 in good health.

The chain uses TRBV27 and TRBJ2-1; D remains unclear. V was clipped by 1 base and J by 6 bases, with 7 bases between them. The CDR3 totals 13 residues. Germline loops: CDR1 MNHEY, CDR2 SMNVEV (reference sequence). The CDR3 region has the DNA TGTGCCAGCAGTTTATACAAGGTCAATGAGCAGTTCTTC. Encoded protein: CASSLYKVNEQFF.

This clone was seen a handful of times. The V gene is TRBV10-3, the J gene TRBJ2-5; TRBD1 matches at 12 bases. This CDR3 has 16 residues. V gave up 0 bases and J gave up 5 bases; unmatched junction bases: 4. Germline V gene sequence: CDR1 ENHRY, CDR2 SYGVKD. The CDR3 reads CAISESGQGAVETQYF. DNA of the CDR3: TGTGCCATCAGTGAGTCGGGACAGGGGGCTGTGGAGACCCAGTACTTC.

The rearrangement links TRBV7-9 to TRBJ2-2; the D is unclear. CDR1 is SEHNR, CDR2 FQNEAQ, per germline (reference sequence). Trimming cost V 3 bases and J 6 bases, with 11 bases left between them. The CDR3 length is 14 residues. This CDR3 is CASSFGMKAGELFF. The CDR3 DNA sequence: TGTGCCAGCAGCTTCGGAATGAAGGCCGGGGAGCTGTTTTTT. The whole variable domain, remainder taken from reference TRBV7-9 and TRBJ2-2, is DTGVSQNPRHKITKRGQNVTFRCDPISEHNRLYWYRQTLGQGPEFLTYFQNEAQLEKSRLLSDRFSAERPKGSFSTLEIQRTEQGDSAMYLCASSFGMKAGELFFGEGSRLTVL.